This paragraph covers one TCR beta chain sequence. The sample comes from a study of shared T cell receptors in the human thymus. CDR3 length equals 13 residues. The V end was cut by 3 bases, the J end by 0 bases, with 6 bases between. Looked up from germline, CDR1 is SGHDT and CDR2 is YYEEEE. The assay was immunoSEQ multiplex PCR, and TCRdb's table has in-frame clones only and misses some. The table includes under 850,000 clones, around 87% detected once. The sample was also linked to a second study, of human thymus T cells. That report adds: Donors consisted of healthy Finnish infants (having corrective surgery for congenital heart defects). The study used thymus tissue resected during corrective heart surgery. Gene usage (both V and J) appeared biased in thymic and blood repertoires. Overlap was high between thymic repertoires from unrelated individuals, as reported in related research.

The chain combines TRBV5-6 with TRBJ1-1; D remains unclear. This clonotype was obtained from a boy in the first two years of life with a congenital heart defect. The sample was thymocytes. Written as DNA, the CDR3 is TGTGCCAGCAGCTCTTATATGAACACTGAAGCTTTCTTT. Translation gives CASSSYMNTEAFF.